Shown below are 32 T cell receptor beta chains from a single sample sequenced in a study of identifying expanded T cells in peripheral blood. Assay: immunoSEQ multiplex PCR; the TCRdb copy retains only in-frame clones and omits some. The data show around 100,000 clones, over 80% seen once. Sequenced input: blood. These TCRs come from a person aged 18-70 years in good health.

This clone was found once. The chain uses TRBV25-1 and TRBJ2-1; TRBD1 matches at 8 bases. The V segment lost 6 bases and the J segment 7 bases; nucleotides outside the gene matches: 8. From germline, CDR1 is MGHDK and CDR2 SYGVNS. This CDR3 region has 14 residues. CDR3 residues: CASRPGGPNNEQFF. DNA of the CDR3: TGTGCCAGCAGACCAGGGGGCCCAAATAATGAGCAGTTCTTC.

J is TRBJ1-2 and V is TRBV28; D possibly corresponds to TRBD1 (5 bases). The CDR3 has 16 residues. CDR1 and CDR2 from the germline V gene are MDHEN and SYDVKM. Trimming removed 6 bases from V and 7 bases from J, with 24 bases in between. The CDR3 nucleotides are TGTGCCAGCAGCCTATCCGGGGGTCCTAGGGTGGGTGGCTACACCTTC. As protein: CASSLSGGPRVGGYTF.

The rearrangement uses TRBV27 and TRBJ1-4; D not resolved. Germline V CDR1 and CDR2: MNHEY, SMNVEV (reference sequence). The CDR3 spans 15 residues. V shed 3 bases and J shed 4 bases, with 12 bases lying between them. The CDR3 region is CASSLGPQNNEKLFF. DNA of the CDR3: TGTGCCAGCAGTTTGGGTCCACAGAATAATGAAAAACTGTTTTTT.

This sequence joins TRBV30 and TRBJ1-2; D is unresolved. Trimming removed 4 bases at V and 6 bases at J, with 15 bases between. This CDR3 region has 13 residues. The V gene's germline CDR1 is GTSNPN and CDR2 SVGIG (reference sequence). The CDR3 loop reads CAWTVGTADGYTF. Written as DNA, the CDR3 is TGTGCCTGGACAGTAGGAACAGCCGATGGCTACACCTTC.

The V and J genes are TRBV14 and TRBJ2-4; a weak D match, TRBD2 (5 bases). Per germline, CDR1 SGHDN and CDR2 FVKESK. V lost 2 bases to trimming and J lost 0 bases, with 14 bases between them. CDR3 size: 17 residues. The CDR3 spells CASSQSPGSLAKNIQYF. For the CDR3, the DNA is TGTGCCAGCAGCCAATCCCCGGGGAGTCTAGCCAAAAACATTCAGTACTTC.

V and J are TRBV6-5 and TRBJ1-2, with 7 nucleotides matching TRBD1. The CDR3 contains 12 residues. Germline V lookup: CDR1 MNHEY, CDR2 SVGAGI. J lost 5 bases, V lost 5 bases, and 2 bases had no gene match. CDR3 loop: CASSRQGYGYTF. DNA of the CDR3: TGTGCCAGCAGTAGACAGGGATATGGCTACACCTTC.

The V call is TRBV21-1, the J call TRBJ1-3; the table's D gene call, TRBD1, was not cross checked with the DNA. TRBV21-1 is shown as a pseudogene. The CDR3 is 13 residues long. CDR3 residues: CASYQDRGNTIYF. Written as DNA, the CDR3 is TGTGCCAGCTACCAGGACAGGGGAAACACCATATATTTT.

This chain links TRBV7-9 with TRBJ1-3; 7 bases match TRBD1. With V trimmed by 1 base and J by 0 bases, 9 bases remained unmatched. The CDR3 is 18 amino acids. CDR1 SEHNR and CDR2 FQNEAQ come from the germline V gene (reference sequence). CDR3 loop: CASSLVSWGQLSGNTIYF. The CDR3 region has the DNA TGTGCCAGCAGCTTAGTGTCGTGGGGACAGCTCTCTGGAAACACCATATATTTT. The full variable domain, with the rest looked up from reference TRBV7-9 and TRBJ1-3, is DTGVSQNPRHKITKRGQNVTFRCDPISEHNRLYWYRQTLGQGPEFLTYFQNEAQLEKSRLLSDRFSAERPKGSFSTLEIQRTEQGDSAMYLCASSLVSWGQLSGNTIYFGEGSWLTVV.

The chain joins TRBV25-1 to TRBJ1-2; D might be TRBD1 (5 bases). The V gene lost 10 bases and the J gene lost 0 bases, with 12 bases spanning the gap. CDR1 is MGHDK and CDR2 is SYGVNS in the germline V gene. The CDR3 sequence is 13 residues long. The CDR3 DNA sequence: TGTGCCACCAAGACAGAAACTAACTATGGCTACACCTTC. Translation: CATKTETNYGYTF.

The CDR3 region is CAWTPGRAVTEAFF. Written as DNA, the CDR3 is TGTGCCTGGACCCCTGGGAGGGCGGTCACTGAAGCTTTCTTT. This chain connects TRBV30 to TRBJ1-1; D is uncertain. The V gene lost 4 bases and the J gene lost 4 bases, with 16 bases spanning the gap. Germline V lookup: CDR1 GTSNPN, CDR2 SVGIG (reference sequence). The length of the CDR3 is 14 residues.

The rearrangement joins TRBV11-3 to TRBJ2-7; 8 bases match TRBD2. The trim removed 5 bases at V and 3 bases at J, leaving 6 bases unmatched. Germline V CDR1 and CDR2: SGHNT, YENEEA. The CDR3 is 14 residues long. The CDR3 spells CASSLSGIHYEQYF. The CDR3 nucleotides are TGTGCCAGCAGCCTTAGCGGGATTCACTACGAGCAGTACTTC.

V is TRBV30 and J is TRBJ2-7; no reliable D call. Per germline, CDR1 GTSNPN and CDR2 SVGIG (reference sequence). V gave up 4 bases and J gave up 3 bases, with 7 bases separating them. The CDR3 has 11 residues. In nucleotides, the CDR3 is TGTGCCTGGAAACTGAACTACGAGCAGTACTTC. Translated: CAWKLNYEQYF.

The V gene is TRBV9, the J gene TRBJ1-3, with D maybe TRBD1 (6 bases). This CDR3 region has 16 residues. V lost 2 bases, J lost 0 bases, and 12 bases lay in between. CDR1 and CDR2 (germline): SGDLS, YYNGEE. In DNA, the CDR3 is TGTGCCAGCAGCGTTTATACAGGGCACTCTGGAAACACCATATATTTT. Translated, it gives CASSVYTGHSGNTIYF.

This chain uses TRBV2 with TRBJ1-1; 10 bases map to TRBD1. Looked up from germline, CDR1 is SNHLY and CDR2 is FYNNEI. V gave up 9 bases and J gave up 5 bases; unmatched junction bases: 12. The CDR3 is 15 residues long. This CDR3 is CARTSRDRGTTEAFF. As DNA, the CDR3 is TGTGCCAGGACGTCTCGGGACAGGGGAACAACTGAAGCTTTCTTT.

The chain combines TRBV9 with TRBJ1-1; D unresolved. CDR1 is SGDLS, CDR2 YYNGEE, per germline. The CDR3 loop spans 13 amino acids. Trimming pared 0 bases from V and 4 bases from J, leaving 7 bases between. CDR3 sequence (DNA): TGTGCCAGCAGCGTAGACTTGGGCACTGAAGCTTTCTTT. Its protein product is CASSVDLGTEAFF.

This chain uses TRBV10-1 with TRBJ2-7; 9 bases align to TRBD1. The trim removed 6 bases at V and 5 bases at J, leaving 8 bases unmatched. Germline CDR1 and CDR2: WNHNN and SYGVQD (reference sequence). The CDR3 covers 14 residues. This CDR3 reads CASSLGTGFHEQYF. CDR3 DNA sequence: TGCGCCAGCAGCCTCGGGACAGGGTTCCACGAGCAGTACTTC.

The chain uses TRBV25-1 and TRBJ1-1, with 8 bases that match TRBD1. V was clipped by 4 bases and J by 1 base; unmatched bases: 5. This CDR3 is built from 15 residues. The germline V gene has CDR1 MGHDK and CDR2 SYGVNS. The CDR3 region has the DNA TGTGCCAGCAGTGCCTGGACAGGGAGGAACACTGAAGCTTTCTTT. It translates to CASSAWTGRNTEAFF.

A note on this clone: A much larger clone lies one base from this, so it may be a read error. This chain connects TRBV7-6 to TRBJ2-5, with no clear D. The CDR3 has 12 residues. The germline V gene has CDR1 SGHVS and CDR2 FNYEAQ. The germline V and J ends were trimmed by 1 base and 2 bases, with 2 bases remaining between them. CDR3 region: CASSLVQETQYF. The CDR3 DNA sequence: TGTGCCAGCAGCTTAGTGCAAGAGACCCAGTACTTC.

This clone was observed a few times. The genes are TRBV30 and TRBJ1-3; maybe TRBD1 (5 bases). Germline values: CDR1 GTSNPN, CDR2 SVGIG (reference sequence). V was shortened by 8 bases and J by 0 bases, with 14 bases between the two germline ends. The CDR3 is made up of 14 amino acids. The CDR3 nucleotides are TGTGCCCGAACCGGGGGGTACTCTGGAAACACCATATATTTT. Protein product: CARTGGYSGNTIYF.

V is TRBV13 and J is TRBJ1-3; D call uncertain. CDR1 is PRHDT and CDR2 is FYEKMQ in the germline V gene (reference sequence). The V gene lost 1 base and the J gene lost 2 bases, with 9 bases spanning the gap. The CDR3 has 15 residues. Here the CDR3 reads CASSLADVTGNTIYF. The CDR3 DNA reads TGTGCCAGCAGCTTAGCGGATGTCACTGGAAACACCATATATTTT.

CDR3 in DNA: TGTGCCAGCACCTGGGGGATTAACACTGAAGCTTTCTTT. This gives the protein CASTWGINTEAFF. The genes are TRBV11-3 and TRBJ1-1; tentative D call: TRBD1 (5 bases). Trimming cost V 7 bases and J 2 bases, with 11 bases left between them. The CDR3 runs to 13 residues. Germline assignment: CDR1 SGHNT and CDR2 YENEEA.

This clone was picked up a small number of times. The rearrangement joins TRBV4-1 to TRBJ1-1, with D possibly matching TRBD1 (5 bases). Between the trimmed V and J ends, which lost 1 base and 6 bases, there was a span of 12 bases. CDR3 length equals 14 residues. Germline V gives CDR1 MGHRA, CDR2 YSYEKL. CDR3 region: CASSQGWGGAEAFF. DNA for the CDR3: TGCGCCAGCAGCCAAGGTTGGGGGGGGGCTGAAGCTTTCTTT.

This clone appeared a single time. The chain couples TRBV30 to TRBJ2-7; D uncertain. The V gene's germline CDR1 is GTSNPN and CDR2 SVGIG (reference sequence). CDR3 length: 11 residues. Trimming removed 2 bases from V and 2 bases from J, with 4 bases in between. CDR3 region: CAWSIAYEQYF. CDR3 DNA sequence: TGTGCCTGGAGTATCGCCTACGAGCAGTACTTC.

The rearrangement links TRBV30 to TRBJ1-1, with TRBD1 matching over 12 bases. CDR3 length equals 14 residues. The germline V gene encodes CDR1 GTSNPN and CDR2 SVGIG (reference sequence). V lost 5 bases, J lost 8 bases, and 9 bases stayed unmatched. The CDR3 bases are TGTGCCTGGGGGACAGGGGGCCTTCGTTTCGAAGCTTTCTTT. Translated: CAWGTGGLRFEAFF.

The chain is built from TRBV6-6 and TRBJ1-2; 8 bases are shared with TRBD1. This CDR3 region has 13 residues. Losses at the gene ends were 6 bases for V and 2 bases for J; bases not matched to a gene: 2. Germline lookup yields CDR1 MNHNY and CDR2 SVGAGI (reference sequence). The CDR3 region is CASRPGGNYGYTF. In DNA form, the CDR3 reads TGTGCCAGCAGGCCAGGGGGCAACTATGGCTACACCTTC.

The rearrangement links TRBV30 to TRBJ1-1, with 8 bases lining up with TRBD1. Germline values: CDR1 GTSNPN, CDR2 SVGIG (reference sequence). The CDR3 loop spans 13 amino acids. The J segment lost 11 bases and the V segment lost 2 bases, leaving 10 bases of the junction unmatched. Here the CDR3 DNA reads TGTGCCTGGAGTAGTCCAGGGGGCCGGCGGGCTTTCTTT. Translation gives CAWSSPGGRRAFF.

DNA of the CDR3: TGCGCCAGCAGCTCTGAGGGGGATGGGACTGAAGCTTTCTTT. It codes for CASSSEGDGTEAFF. The gene calls are TRBV5-1 and TRBJ1-1; weak D call: TRBD1 (6 bases). The germline V gene has CDR1 SGHRS and CDR2 YFSETQ. The CDR3 runs 14 residues. The V end lost 3 bases, the J end lost 5 bases, and 14 bases lay between the germline ends.

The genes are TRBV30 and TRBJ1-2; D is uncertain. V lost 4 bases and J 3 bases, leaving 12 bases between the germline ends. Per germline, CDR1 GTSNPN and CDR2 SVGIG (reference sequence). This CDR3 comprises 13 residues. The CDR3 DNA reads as TGTGCCTGGACTCCGGGGATTGACTATGGCTACACCTTC. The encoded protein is CAWTPGIDYGYTF.

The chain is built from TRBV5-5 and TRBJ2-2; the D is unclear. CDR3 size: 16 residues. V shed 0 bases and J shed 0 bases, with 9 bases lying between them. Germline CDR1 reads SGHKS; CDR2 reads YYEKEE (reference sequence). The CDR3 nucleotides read TGTGCCAGCAGCTTGGTCCAGCCGACGAACACCGGGGAGCTGTTTTTT. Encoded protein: CASSLVQPTNTGELFF.

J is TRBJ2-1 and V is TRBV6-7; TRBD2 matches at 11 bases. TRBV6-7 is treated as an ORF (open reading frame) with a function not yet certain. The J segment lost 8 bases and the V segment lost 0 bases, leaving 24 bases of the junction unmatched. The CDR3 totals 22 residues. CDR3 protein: CASSYSKAYTSGRRLVTDEQFF. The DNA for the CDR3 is TGTGCCAGCAGTTACTCCAAGGCTTATACTAGCGGGAGACGGCTGGTAACCGATGAGCAGTTCTTC.

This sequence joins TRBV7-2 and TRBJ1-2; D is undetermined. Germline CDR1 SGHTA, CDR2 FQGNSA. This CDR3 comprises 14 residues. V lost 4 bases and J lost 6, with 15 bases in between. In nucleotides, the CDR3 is TGTGCCAGCAGCTCCTTCGACGGTGGCCATGGCTACACCTTC. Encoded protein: CASSSFDGGHGYTF.

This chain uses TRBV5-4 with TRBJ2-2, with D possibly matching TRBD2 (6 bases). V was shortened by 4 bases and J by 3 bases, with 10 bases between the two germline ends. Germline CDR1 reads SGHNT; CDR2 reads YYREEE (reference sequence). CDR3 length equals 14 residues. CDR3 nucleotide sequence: TGTGCCAGCAGCCTCGGGACTCACACCGGGGAGCTGTTTTTT. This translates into CASSLGTHTGELFF.